These 3 T cell receptor beta chains originate from one sample sequenced in a study of Graves' ophthalmopathy and Graves' hyperthyroidism. Amplified TCR beta CDR3 regions were obtained using RNA transcripts as template. Following a first-round RT-PCR that used HTBI primers, a second-round multiplex PCR was carried out. Each CDR3 protein is one row after TCRdb ran MiXCR on the multiplex PCR reads. The table lists 1 million to 1.3 million distinct CDR3 sequences, roughly two fifths of them singletons, with roughly 11% in the top ten. The source material was peripheral blood or thyroid tissue (not recorded which). These receptors were collected from an adult man with Graves' hyperthyroidism.

In nucleotides, the CDR3 is TGTGCCAGCACCCCCAACCGGGGGACCCAGTACTTC. This encodes CASTPNRGTQYF. V is TRBV7-3 and J is TRBJ2-5, with a tentative D call TRBD2 (5 bases). Germline lookup yields CDR1 SGHTA and CDR2 FQGTGA. The CDR3 covers 12 residues. Deletions cut 7 bases from V and 7 bases from J, with 13 bases between.

Remarks on this clonotype: A much larger clone differs by one base, so this may be a read error. V gene TRBV5-8 combines with J gene TRBJ1-2; D is perhaps TRBD1 (5 bases). From germline, CDR1 is SGHTS and CDR2 YDEGEE. The ends were cut back, 1 base at V and 6 bases at J, with 10 bases in the middle. This CDR3 has 13 residues. CDR3 in amino acids: CASSLKGADGYTF. The CDR3 DNA sequence: TGTGCCAGCAGCTTGAAAGGGGCTGATGGCTACACCTTC.

The CDR3 DNA reads TGTGCCAGCAGCGGGACTTTCGCACCCTACGAGCAGTACTTC. Translation: CASSGTFAPYEQYF. J is TRBJ2-7 and V is TRBV6-6; D may be TRBD2 (6 bases). This CDR3 region has 14 residues. Germline V lookup: CDR1 MNHNY, CDR2 SVGAGI (reference sequence). V dropped 6 bases and J dropped 2 bases, with 14 bases sitting between them.